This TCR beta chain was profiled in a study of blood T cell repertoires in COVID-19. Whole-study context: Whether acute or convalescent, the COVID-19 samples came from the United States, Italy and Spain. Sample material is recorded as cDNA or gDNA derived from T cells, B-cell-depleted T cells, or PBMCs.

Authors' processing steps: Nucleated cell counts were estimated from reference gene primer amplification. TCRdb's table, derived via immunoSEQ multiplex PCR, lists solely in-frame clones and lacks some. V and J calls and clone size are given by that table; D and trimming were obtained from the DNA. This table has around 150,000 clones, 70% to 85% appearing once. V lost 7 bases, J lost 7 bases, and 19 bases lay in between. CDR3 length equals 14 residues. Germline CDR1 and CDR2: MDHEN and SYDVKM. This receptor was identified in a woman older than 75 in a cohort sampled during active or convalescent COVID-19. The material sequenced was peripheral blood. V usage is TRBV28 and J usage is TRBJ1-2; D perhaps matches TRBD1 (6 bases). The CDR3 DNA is TGTGCCAGCAAAATTAAATCCTACAGGGTTGGCTACACCTTC. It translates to CASKIKSYRVGYTF.